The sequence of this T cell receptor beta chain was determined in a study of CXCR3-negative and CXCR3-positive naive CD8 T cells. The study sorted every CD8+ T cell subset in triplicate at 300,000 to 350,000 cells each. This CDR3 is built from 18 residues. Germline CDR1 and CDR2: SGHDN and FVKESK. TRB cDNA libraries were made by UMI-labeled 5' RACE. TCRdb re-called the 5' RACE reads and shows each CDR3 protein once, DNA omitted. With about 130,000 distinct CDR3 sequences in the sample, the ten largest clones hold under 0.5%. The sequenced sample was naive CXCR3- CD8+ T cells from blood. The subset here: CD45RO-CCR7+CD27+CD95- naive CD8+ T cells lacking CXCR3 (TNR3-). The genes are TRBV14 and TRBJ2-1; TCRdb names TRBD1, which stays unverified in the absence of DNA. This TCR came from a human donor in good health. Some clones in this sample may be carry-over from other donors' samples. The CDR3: CASSQEQGAIYSYNEQFF.